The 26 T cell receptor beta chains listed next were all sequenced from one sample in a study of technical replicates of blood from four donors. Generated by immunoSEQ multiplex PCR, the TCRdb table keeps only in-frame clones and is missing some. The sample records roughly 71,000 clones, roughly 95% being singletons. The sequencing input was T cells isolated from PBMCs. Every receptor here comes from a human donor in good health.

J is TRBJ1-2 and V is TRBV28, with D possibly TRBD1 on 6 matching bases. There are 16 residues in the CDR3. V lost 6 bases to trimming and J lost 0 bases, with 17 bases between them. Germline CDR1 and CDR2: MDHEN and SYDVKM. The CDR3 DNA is TGTGCCAGCAGGCGACAGGAGCCCCGTGCTAACTATGGCTACACCTTC. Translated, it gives CASRRQEPRANYGYTF.

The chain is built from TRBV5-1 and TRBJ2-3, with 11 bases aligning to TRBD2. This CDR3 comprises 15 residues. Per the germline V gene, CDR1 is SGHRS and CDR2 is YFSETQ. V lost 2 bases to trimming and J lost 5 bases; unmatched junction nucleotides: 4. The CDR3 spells CASSFGTSGEDTQYF. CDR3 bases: TGCGCCAGCAGCTTCGGGACTAGCGGTGAAGATACGCAGTATTTT.

The CDR3 loop is CASSRSTSGGYNEQFF. CDR3 in DNA: TGTGCCAGCAGCCGATCGACTAGCGGGGGATACAATGAGCAGTTCTTC. The gene calls are TRBV11-2 and TRBJ2-1, with 12 bases matching TRBD2. This CDR3 spans 16 amino acids. Germline V gene data show CDR1 as SGHAT and CDR2 as FQNNGV. Trimming at V came to 5 bases and at J to 4 bases, leaving 6 bases not matched to a gene.

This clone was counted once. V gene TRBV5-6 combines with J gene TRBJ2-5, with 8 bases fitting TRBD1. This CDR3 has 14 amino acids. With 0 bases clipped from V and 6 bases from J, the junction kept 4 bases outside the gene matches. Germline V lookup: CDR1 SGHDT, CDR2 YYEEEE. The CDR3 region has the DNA TGTGCCAGCAGCTTGGCAGGGGGCCGAAAGACCCAGTACTTC. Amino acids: CASSLAGGRKTQYF.

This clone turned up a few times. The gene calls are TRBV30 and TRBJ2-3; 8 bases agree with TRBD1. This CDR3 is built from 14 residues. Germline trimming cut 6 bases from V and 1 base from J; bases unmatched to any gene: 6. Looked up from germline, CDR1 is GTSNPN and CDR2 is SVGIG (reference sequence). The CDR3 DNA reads TGTGCCTGCCGACAGGGGAGTGGCACAGATACGCAGTATTTT. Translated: CACRQGSGTDTQYF.

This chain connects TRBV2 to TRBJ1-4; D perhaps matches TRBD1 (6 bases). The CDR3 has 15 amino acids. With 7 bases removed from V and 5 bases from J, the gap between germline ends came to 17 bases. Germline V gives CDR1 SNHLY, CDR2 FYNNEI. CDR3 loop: CASKTTGKINEKLFF. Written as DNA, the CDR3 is TGTGCCAGCAAAACAACAGGGAAAATAAATGAAAAACTGTTTTTT.

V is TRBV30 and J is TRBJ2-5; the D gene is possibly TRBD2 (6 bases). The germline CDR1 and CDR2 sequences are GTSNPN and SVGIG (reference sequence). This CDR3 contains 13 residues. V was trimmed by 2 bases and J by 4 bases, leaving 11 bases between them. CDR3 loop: CAWSRGGLETQYF. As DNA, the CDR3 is TGTGCCTGGAGTCGTGGGGGGTTAGAGACCCAGTACTTC.

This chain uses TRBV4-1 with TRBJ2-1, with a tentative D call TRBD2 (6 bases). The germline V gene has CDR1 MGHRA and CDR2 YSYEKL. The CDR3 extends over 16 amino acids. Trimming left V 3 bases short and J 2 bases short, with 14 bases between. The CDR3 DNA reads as TGCGCCAGCAGCCACTCCGGGGGACCACCCTACAATGAGCAGTTCTTC. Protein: CASSHSGGPPYNEQFF.

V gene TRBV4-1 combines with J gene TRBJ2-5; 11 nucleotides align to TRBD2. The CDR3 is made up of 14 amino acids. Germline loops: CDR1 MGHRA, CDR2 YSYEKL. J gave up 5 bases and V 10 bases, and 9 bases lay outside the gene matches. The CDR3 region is CANIAGGPAETQYF. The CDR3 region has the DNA TGCGCCAACATAGCGGGAGGGCCGGCGGAGACCCAGTACTTC.

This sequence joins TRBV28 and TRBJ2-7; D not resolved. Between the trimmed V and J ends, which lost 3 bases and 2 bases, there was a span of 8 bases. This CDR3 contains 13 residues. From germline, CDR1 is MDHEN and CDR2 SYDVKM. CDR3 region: CASSFSDPYEQYF. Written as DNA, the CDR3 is TGTGCCAGCAGTTTTTCAGATCCCTACGAGCAGTACTTC.

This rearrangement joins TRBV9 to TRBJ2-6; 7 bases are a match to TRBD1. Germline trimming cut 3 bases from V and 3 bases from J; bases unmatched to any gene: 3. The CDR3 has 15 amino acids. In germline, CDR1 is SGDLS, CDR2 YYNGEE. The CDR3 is CASSARGFGANVLTF. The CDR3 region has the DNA TGTGCCAGCAGCGCCAGGGGGTTTGGGGCCAACGTCCTGACTTTC.

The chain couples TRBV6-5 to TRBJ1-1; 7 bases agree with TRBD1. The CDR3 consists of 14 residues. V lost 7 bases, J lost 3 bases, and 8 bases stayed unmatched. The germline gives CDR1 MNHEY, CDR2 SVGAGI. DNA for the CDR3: TGTGCCAGCACTTTTTCAGGGGGGTACACTGAAGCTTTCTTT. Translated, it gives CASTFSGGYTEAFF.

The CDR3 reads CSVQENGVDTIYF. CDR3 DNA sequence: TGCAGCGTTCAGGAGAACGGGGTTGACACCATATATTTT. This chain joins TRBV29-1 and TRBJ1-3; D gene uncertain. Looked up from germline, CDR1 is SQVTM and CDR2 is ANQGSEA. V lost 5 bases, J lost 8 bases, and 16 bases lay in between. The CDR3 consists of 13 residues.

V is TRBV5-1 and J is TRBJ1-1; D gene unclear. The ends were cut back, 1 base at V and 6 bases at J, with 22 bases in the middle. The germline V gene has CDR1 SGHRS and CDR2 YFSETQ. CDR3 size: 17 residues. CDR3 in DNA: TGCGCCAGCAGCTTGTTCAAGGTAGAGGCCCTTATGGCTGAAGCTTTCTTT. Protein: CASSLFKVEALMAEAFF.

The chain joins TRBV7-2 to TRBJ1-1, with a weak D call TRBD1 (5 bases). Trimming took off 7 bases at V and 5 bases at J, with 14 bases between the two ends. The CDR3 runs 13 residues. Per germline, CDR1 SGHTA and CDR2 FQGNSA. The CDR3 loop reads CASTPAGVTEAFF. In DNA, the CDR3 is TGTGCCAGCACCCCCGCGGGGGTAACTGAAGCTTTCTTT.

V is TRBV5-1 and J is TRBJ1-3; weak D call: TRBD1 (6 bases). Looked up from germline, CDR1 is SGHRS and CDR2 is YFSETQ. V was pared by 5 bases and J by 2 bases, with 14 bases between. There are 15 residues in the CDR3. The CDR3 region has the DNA TGCGCCAGCAGTAGTACAGGGTCTCCTGGAAACACCATATATTTT. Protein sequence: CASSSTGSPGNTIYF. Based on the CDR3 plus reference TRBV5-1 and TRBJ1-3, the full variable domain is KAGVTQTPRYLIKTRGQQVTLSCSPISGHRSVSWYQQTPGQGLQFLFEYFSETQRNKGNFPGRFSGRQFSNSRSEMNVSTLELGDSALYLCASSSTGSPGNTIYFGEGSWLTVV.

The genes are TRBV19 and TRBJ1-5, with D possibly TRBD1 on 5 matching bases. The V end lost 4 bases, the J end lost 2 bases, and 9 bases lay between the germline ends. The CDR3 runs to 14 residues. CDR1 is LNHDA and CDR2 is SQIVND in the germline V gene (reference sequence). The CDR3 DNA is TGTGCCAGTAGTAAGGGGTGGGGCAATCAGCCCCAGCATTTT. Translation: CASSKGWGNQPQHF.

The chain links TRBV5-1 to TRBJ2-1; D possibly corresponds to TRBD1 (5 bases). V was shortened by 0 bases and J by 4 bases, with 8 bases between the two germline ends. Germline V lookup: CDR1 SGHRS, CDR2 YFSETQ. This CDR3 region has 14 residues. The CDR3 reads CASSLDQGYNEQFF. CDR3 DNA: TGCGCCAGCAGCTTGGACCAGGGATACAATGAGCAGTTCTTC.

CDR3 coding DNA: TGTGCCAGCAGTTTACCAGGGCAAGGCTACACCTTC. Amino acid sequence: CASSLPGQGYTF. The V call is TRBV28, the J call TRBJ1-2, with D possibly matching TRBD1 (5 bases). This CDR3 contains 12 residues. V dropped 2 bases and J dropped 8 bases, with 9 bases sitting between them. The germline V gene has CDR1 MDHEN and CDR2 SYDVKM.

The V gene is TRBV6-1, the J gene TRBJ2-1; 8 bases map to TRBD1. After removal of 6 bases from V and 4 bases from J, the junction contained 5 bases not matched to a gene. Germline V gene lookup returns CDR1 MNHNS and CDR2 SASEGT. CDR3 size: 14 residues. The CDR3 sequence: CASRADRGYNEQFF. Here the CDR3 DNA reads TGTGCCAGCAGGGCAGACAGGGGATACAATGAGCAGTTCTTC.

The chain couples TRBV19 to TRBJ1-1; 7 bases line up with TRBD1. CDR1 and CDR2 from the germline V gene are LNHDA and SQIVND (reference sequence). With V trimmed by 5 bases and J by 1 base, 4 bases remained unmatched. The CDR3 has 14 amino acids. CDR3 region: CASSRTGTNTEAFF. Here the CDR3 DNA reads TGTGCCAGTAGTCGGACAGGCACGAACACTGAAGCTTTCTTT.

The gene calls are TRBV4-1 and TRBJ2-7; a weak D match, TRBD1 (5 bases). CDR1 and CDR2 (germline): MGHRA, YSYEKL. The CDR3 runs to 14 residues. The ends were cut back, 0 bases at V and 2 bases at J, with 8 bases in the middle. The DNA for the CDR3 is TGCGCCAGCAGCCAAGAGGGGCAGACCTACGAGCAGTACTTC. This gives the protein CASSQEGQTYEQYF.

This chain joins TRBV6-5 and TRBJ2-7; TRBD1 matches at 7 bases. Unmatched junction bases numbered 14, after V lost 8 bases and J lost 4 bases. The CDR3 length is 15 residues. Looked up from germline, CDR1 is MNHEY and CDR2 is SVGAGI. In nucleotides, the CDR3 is TGTGCCAGCCGTACCGGGACAGACTACGATTACGAGCAGTACTTC. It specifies CASRTGTDYDYEQYF.

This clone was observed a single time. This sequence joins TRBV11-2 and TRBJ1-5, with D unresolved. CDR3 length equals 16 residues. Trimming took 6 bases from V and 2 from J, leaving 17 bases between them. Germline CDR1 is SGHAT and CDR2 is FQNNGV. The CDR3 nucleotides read TGTGCCAGCAGTCCTGGAAGGGAGATGGGCAATCAGCCCCAGCATTTT. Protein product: CASSPGREMGNQPQHF.

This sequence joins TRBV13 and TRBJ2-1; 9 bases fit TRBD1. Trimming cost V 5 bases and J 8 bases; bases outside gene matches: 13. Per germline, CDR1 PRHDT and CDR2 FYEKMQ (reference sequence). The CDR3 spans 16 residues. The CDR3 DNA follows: TGTGCCAGCAGCCCCGCCACAGGGGGCTGGGGGGATGAGCAGTTCTTC. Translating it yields CASSPATGGWGDEQFF.

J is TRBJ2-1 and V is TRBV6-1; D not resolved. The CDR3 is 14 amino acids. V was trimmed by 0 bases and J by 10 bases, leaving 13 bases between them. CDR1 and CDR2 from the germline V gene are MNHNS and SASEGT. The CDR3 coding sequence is TGTGCCAGCAGTGAAGCGCTTCACCAGAAGGAGCAGTTCTTC. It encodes CASSEALHQKEQFF.